This T cell receptor (beta chain) emerged from a study of regulatory T cells. The study, taken as a whole, reports: In CD3G-deficient patients, conventional CD4+ T cells were enriched for hydrophobic CDR3 residues at positions 6 and 7.

Primers: 52 TRBV forward and 13 TRBJ reverse. Data came from immunoSEQ multiplex PCR; TCRdb stores just in-frame clones and leaves some out. The sample contains around 29,000 clones, over 85% of which appear only once. A couple of CD3G-deficient patients had more severe autoimmunity; all had some. From germline, CDR1 is MDHEN and CDR2 SYDVKM. The V and J ends lost 4 bases and 2 bases, in that order; junction bases with no gene match: 11. This CDR3 spans 17 amino acids. This clone was observed once. Its matching antigen is unknown. This TCR derives from a child younger than 10 with CD3G deficiency. The sample consisted of conventional CD4+ T cells sorted from blood. The rearrangement joins TRBV28 to TRBJ2-5; TRBD2 matches 9 bases. Written as DNA, the CDR3 is TGTGCCAGCAGTTCGTCGACTAGCGGCCGGGTGCAAGAGACCCAGTACTTC. Translating gives CASSSSTSGRVQETQYF. The complete variable domain, with remaining parts taken from reference TRBV28 and TRBJ2-5, reads DVKVTQSSRYLVKRTGEKVFLECVQDMDHENMFWYRQDPGLGLRLIYFSYDVKMKEKGDIPEGYSVSREKKERFSLILESASTNQTSMYLCASSSSTSGRVQETQYFGPGTRLLVL.